Presented here are 15 T cell receptor beta chains from one specimen sequenced in a study of CD8 T cells in Susac syndrome. A quantity of about 0.5 to 1 ug RNA underwent reverse transcription using random hexamers. From the immunoSEQ multiplex PCR reads, TCRdb called clonotypes with MiXCR, one entry per CDR3 protein. The table lists around 26,000 distinct CDR3 sequences, about 93% of them singletons. Sequencing was done on a sample of CD8+ T cells from PBMCs. These receptors originate from a human donor in good health.

This clonotype was counted a single time. The chain carries TRBV27 and TRBJ1-3; 9 nucleotides line up with TRBD1. Trimming at V came to 5 bases and at J to 4 bases, leaving 6 bases not matched to a gene. CDR1 is MNHEY, CDR2 SMNVEV, per germline (reference sequence). The CDR3 spans 15 residues. For the CDR3, the DNA is TGTGCCAGCAGTCAACAGGGGGCTGTAGGAAACACCATATATTTT. Amino acid sequence: CASSQQGAVGNTIYF.

In its sample, this clonotype was seen a few times. This sequence joins TRBV7-9 and TRBJ2-7, with TRBD1 matching 10 bases. Germline V gene sequence: CDR1 SEHNR, CDR2 FQNEAQ (reference sequence). The CDR3 covers 16 residues. Trimming took 1 base from V and 0 from J; bases not matched to a gene: 3. The CDR3 DNA sequence: TGTGCCAGCAGCTTAGGGGACAGGGGACTCTCCTACGAGCAGTACTTC. Translation gives CASSLGDRGLSYEQYF.

This chain links TRBV5-6 with TRBJ2-3, with D maybe TRBD2 (6 bases). The CDR3 runs to 13 residues. Looked up from germline, CDR1 is SGHDT and CDR2 is YYEEEE. V lost 10 bases, J lost 0 bases, and 12 bases lay in between. CDR3 nucleotide sequence: TGTGCCTCGGGAGCGGTTAGCACAGATACGCAGTATTTT. Protein product: CASGAVSTDTQYF.

This sequence joins TRBV13 and TRBJ2-3; D might be TRBD2 (6 bases). The CDR3 has 13 amino acids. CDR1 is PRHDT and CDR2 is FYEKMQ in the germline V gene (reference sequence). Between the trimmed V and J ends, which lost 6 bases and 2 bases, there was a span of 9 bases. In DNA, the CDR3 is TGTGCCAGCAGGGACTACAACACAGATACGCAGTATTTT. As protein: CASRDYNTDTQYF.

This chain joins TRBV19 and TRBJ1-5, with 9 bases that match TRBD1. V was clipped by 7 bases and J by 0 bases; unmatched bases: 7. The CDR3 consists of 16 residues. In germline, CDR1 is LNHDA, CDR2 SQIVND (reference sequence). CDR3 protein: CASTLDRGYSNQPQHF. The CDR3 coding sequence is TGTGCCAGTACCCTGGACAGGGGATATAGCAATCAGCCCCAGCATTTT.

The chain employs TRBV6-2 or TRBV6-3 and TRBJ2-1; D is possibly TRBD1 or TRBD2 (5 bases each). Trimming took 3 bases from V and 5 from J, leaving 17 bases between them. CDR1 is MNHEY, CDR2 SVGEGT, per germline. CDR3 length equals 16 residues. The DNA of the CDR3 is TGTGCCAGCAGTTATGGGGCGGGTGAAATCCACAATGAGCAGTTCTTC. Residues: CASSYGAGEIHNEQFF.

The genes are TRBV4-1 and TRBJ1-5; D is unclear. This CDR3 is built from 15 residues. The V and J ends lost 4 bases and 1 base respectively, with 11 bases between them. Looked up from germline, CDR1 is MGHRA and CDR2 is YSYEKL. In DNA form, the CDR3 reads TGCGCCAGCAGCCGGGTACAAGGGAGCAATCAGCCCCAGCATTTT. It yields the protein CASSRVQGSNQPQHF.

This clonotype was detected once. The genes are TRBV27 and TRBJ2-3; D uncertain. CDR1 and CDR2 (germline): MNHEY, SMNVEV (reference sequence). The CDR3 sequence is 14 residues long. Deletions cut 5 bases from V and 3 bases from J, with 12 bases between. CDR3 coding DNA: TGTGCCAGCAGTCAAATACCGGGTACAGATACGCAGTATTTT. Translation: CASSQIPGTDTQYF.

The rearrangement uses TRBV15 and TRBJ1-6; D unresolved. The CDR3 loop spans 16 amino acids. CDR1 and CDR2 (germline): LNHNV, YYDKDF (reference sequence). Trimming shortened V by 4 bases and J by 8 bases, and 18 bases separated the two germline ends. This chain's CDR3 is CATSISVEEMDSPLHF. The CDR3 DNA follows: TGTGCCACCAGCATATCGGTGGAGGAGATGGATTCACCCCTCCACTTT.

The sample holds a few counts of this clonotype. The rearrangement links TRBV7-2 to TRBJ2-1, with 12 bases aligning to TRBD1. Germline loops: CDR1 SGHTA, CDR2 FQGNSA. The CDR3 totals 17 residues. V shed 3 bases and J 7 bases; nucleotides not matched to a gene: 10. CDR3 in amino acids: CASSFPGTGGPGNEQFF. CDR3 in DNA: TGTGCCAGCAGCTTCCCCGGGACAGGGGGCCCCGGGAATGAGCAGTTCTTC. Together with reference TRBV7-2 and TRBJ2-1, the CDR3 gives the full variable domain: GAGVSQSPSNKVTEKGKDVELRCDPISGHTALYWYRQSLGQGLEFLIYFQGNSAPDKSGLPSDRFSAERTGGSVSTLTIQRTQQEDSAVYLCASSFPGTGGPGNEQFFGPGTRLTVL.

This chain's CDR3 is CASSPPVGGQGTQYF. The CDR3 region has the DNA TGTGCCAGCAGCCCCCCGGTTGGGGGGCAGGGGACCCAGTACTTC. The rearrangement links TRBV7-9 to TRBJ2-5, with D possibly being TRBD1 or TRBD2 (6 bases each). Germline-derived CDR1 and CDR2 are SEHNR and FQNEAQ (reference sequence). Trimming cost V 5 bases and J 7 bases, with 20 bases left between them. This CDR3 is 15 amino acids long. Full variable domain (outside the CDR3, taken from reference TRBV7-9 and TRBJ2-5): DTGVSQNPRHKITKRGQNVTFRCDPISEHNRLYWYRQTLGQGPEFLTYFQNEAQLEKSRLLSDRFSAERPKGSFSTLEIQRTEQGDSAMYLCASSPPVGGQGTQYFGPGTRLLVL.

The rearrangement links TRBV27 to TRBJ2-2; 10 bases align to TRBD1. Germline values: CDR1 MNHEY, CDR2 SMNVEV (reference sequence). The CDR3 has 14 residues. V gave up 10 bases and J gave up 5 bases; unmatched junction bases: 7. The CDR3 reads CATQTGGRTGELFF. CDR3 nucleotides: TGTGCCACCCAGACAGGGGGCCGGACCGGGGAGCTGTTTTTT.

This rearrangement joins TRBV9 to TRBJ2-2; D gene ambiguous. There are 12 residues in the CDR3. Germline lookup yields CDR1 SGDLS and CDR2 YYNGEE. Trimming shortened V by 0 bases and J by 5 bases, and 2 bases separated the two germline ends. The CDR3 protein is CASSVGTGELFF. In DNA form, the CDR3 reads TGTGCCAGCAGCGTAGGTACCGGGGAGCTGTTTTTT.

V usage is TRBV21-1 and J usage is TRBJ1-5. TRBV21-1 is a recognized pseudogene. The CDR3 has 16 residues. CDR3 DNA sequence: TGTGCCAGCAGTAAACGAACAGCTTATTATAATCAGCCCCAGCATTTT. Translation: CASSKRTAYYNQPQHF.

This sequence joins TRBV27 and TRBJ2-7; D is perhaps TRBD2 (5 bases). This CDR3 contains 12 residues. V was shortened by 5 bases and J by 6 bases, with 11 bases between the two germline ends. Germline CDR1 reads MNHEY; CDR2 reads SMNVEV (reference sequence). CDR3 sequence reads: CASSAYSGEQYF. CDR3 nucleotide sequence: TGTGCCAGCAGTGCCTACAGCGGCGAGCAGTACTTC.